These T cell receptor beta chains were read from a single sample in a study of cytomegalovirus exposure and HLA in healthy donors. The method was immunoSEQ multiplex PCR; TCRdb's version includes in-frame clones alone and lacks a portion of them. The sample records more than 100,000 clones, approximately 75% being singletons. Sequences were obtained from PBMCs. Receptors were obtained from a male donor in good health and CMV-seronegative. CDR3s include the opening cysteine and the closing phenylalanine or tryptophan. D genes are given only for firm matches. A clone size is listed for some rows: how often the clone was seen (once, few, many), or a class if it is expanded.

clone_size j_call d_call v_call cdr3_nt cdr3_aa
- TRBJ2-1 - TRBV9 TGTGCCAGCAGCGTAGTTGCAAGGCCGTCGGGGTACAATGAGCAGTTCTTC CASSVVARPSGYNEQFF
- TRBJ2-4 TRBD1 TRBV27 TGTGCCAGCAGTCGACCTCCGGGACAGGGCGCCAAAAACATTCAGTACTTC CASSRPPGQGAKNIQYF
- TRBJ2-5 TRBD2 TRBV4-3 TGCGCCAGCAGCGCCAGGACTAGCGGGGAGGAGACCCAGTACTTC CASSARTSGEETQYF
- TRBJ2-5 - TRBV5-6 TGTGCCAGCAGACAGGCCGGGGGTGGCGAGGAGACCCAGTACTTC CASRQAGGGEETQYF
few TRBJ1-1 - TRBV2 TGTGCCAGCAGTCTGTTAGAGGCTGAAGCTTTCTTT CASSLLEAEAFF
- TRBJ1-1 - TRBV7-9 TGTGCCAGCAGCTCCGGGCCCCAGGGGATGAACACTGAAGCTTTCTTT CASSSGPQGMNTEAFF
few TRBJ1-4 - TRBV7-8 TGTGCCAGCAGCTCCTCCAGGGGAAAACTGTTTTTT CASSSSRGKLFF
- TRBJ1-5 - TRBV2 TGTGCCAGCCTTGATCAGGGGCAGCCCCAGCATTTT CASLDQGQPQHF
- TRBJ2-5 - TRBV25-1 TGTGCCAGCAGTGACCCCTTGTACAGCCAAGAGACCCAGTACTTC CASSDPLYSQETQYF
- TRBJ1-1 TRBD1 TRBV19 TGTGCCAGTAGTTTCCGGGGACAGTGGGGCACTGAAGCTTTCTTT CASSFRGQWGTEAFF
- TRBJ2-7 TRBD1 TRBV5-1 TGCGCCAGCAGCTTCTTGCCCACAGGGGGTTCTCCCTACGAGCAGTACTTC CASSFLPTGGSPYEQYF
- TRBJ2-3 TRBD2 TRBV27 TGTGCCAGCACCCCGGCGGAGCGGGGGTCAGATACGCAGTATTTT CASTPAERGSDTQYF
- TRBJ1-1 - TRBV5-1 TGCGCCAGCAGCTTGGTGGCAGGGAAGAACACTGAAGCTTTCTTT CASSLVAGKNTEAFF
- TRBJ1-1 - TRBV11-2 TGTGCCAGCAGCGTTGGGACATCGAACACTGAAGCTTTCTTT CASSVGTSNTEAFF
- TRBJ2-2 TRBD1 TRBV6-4 TGTGCCAGTCTTGGGGGACAGGGGAGTATCGGGGAGCTGTTTTTT CASLGGQGSIGELFF
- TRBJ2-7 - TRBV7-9 TGTGCCAGCAGCCGAGACAGATACTACGAGCAGTACTTC CASSRDRYYEQYF
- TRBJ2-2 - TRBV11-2 TGTGCCAGCAGCTTAGCCCGCTACGGGGAGCTGTTTTTT CASSLARYGELFF
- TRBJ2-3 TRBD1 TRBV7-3 TGTGCCAGCAGCTCGGGACAGGGGGATTCAGATACGCAGTATTTT CASSSGQGDSDTQYF
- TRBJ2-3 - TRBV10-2 TGCGCCAGCAGTGCGCTCGGGGGTGTTACAGATACGCAGTATTTT CASSALGGVTDTQYF
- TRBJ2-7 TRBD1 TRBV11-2 TGTGCCAGCAGCTTGGGGACAGGGCTCTACGAGCAGTACTTC CASSLGTGLYEQYF
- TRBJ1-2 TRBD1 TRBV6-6 TGTGCCAGCAGTTGGGGACAGGATGGCGGCTACACCTTC CASSWGQDGGYTF
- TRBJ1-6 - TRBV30 TGTGCCTGGAGTGTACAGGGCCGATCACCCCTCCACTTT CAWSVQGRSPLHF
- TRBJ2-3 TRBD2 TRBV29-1 TGCAGCGCAGGGACTAGCGGGGGGGCAGATACGCAGTATTTT CSAGTSGGADTQYF
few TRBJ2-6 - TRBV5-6 TGTGCCAGCAGGGTCTCAACAGGCTCTGGGGCCAACGTCCTGACTTTC CASRVSTGSGANVLTF
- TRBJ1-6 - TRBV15 TGTGCCACCAGCGGCACGAATTCACCCCTCCACTTT CATSGTNSPLHF
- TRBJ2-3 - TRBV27 TGTGCCAGCAGGATTTGGCAGGGCGCAGATACGCAGTATTTT CASRIWQGADTQYF
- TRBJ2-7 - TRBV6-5 TGTGCCAGCAGGACGGCAGGGGTTACCTACGAGCAGTACTTC CASRTAGVTYEQYF
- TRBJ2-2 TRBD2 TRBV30 TGTGCCTGGAGTGTAAGGGGCGGGAGTTACACCGGGGAGCTGTTTTTT CAWSVRGGSYTGELFF
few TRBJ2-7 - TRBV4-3 TGCGCCAGCAGCCAAGATTGGGACACTCTCTACGAGCAGTACTTC CASSQDWDTLYEQYF
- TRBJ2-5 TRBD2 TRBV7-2 TGTGCCAGCAGCTTCCAGCGGGGGGGCCTATCTGGAGAGACCCAGTACTTC CASSFQRGGLSGETQYF
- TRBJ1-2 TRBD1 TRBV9 TGTGCCAGCAGCGTAGCCGTCGGGACAGCCCACTATGGCTACACCTTC CASSVAVGTAHYGYTF
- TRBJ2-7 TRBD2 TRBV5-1 TGCGCCAGCAGGCGGACTAGCGGGGCTACGAGCTCCTACGAGCAGTACTTC CASRRTSGATSSYEQYF
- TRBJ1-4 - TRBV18 TGTGCCAGCTCAGCGGACAGTCAAAGGAAACTGTTTTTT CASSADSQRKLFF
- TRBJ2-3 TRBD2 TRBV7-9 TGTGCCAGCGTCGGACTAGCGGGGGGGCATACGCAGTATTTT CASVGLAGGHTQYF
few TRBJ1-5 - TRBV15 TGTGCCACCAGCAGCTATCGGCAGGATCAGCCCCAGCATTTT CATSSYRQDQPQHF
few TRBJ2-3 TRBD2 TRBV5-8 TGTGCCAGCAGCCATAGCGGGGGGGGCACAGATACGCAGTATTTT CASSHSGGGTDTQYF
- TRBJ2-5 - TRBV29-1 TGCAGCGGAGGTCGGGAAGAGACCCAGTACTTC CSGGREETQYF
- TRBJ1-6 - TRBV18 TGTGCCAGCTCACCATCAGGGAATAATTCACCCCTCCACTTT CASSPSGNNSPLHF
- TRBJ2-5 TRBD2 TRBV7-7 TGTGCTAGCAGCTCTAGCGGGGTCCAAGAGACCCAGTACTTC CASSSSGVQETQYF
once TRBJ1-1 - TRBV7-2 TGTGCCAGCAGCTTAGAGGGGCGGGGCCAGGCTTTCTTT CASSLEGRGQAFF
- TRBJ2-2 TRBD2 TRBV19 TGTGCCAGTAGAGGGGGTAGCGGGGGTTCGAACACCGGGGAGCTGTTTTTT CASRGGSGGSNTGELFF
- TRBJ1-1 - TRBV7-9 TGTGCCAGCAGCTTAGTTGTGGGCGCGGGCACTGAAGCTTTCTTT CASSLVVGAGTEAFF
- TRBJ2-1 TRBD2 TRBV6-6 TGTGCCAGCAGGGTACTAGCGGGGGTTTACAATGAGCAGTTCTTC CASRVLAGVYNEQFF
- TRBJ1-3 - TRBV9 TGTGCCAGCACCCGTAGCAGGACAGCTGGAAACACCATATATTTT CASTRSRTAGNTIYF
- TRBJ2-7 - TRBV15 TGTGCCACCAGCAGAGATACCGGGGACTACGAGCAGTACTTC CATSRDTGDYEQYF